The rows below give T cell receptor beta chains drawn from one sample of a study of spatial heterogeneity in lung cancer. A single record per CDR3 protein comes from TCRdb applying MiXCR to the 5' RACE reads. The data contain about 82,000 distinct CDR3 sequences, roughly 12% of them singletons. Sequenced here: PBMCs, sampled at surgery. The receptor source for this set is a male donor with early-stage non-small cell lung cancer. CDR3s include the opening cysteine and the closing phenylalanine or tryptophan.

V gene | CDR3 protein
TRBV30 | CAWNPRGSDTEAFF
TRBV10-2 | CASSESGTRSEKLFF
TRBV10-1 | CASSGGEGRLDNEQFF
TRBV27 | CASSPPRASGSYNEQFF
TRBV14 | CASSGGTAIYNEQFF
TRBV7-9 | CASSVDGSYEQYF
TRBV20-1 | CSARVERNYGHTF
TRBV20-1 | CSARDRGETQYF
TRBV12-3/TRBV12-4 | CASTLGPGGGTNEQFF
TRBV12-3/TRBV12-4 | CASTLWGPNSPLHF
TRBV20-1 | CSAREDRNYGYTF
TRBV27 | CASKTSGVASEQFF
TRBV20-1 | CSASLPGVTEAFF
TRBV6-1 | CASTGPGELFF
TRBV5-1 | CASSSSSGASYEQYF
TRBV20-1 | CSAHGLADSSYEQYF
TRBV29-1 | CSVSTDPNQPQHF
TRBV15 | CATSRSPGTSGRNEQFF
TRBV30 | CAWKWTPWTEAFF
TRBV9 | CASSDPVSGRATNEQFF